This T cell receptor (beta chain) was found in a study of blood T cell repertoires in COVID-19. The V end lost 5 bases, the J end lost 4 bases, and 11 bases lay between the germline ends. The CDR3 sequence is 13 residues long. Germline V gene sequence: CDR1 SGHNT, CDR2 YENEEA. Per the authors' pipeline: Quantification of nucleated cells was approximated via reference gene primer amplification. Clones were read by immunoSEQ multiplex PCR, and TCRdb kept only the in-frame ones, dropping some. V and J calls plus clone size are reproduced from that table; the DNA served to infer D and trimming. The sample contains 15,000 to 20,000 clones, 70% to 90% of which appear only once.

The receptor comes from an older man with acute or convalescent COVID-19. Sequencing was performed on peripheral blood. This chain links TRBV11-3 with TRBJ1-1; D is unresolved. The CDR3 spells CASSRLSGTEAFF. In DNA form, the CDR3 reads TGTGCCAGCAGCCGACTGTCGGGCACTGAAGCTTTCTTT.